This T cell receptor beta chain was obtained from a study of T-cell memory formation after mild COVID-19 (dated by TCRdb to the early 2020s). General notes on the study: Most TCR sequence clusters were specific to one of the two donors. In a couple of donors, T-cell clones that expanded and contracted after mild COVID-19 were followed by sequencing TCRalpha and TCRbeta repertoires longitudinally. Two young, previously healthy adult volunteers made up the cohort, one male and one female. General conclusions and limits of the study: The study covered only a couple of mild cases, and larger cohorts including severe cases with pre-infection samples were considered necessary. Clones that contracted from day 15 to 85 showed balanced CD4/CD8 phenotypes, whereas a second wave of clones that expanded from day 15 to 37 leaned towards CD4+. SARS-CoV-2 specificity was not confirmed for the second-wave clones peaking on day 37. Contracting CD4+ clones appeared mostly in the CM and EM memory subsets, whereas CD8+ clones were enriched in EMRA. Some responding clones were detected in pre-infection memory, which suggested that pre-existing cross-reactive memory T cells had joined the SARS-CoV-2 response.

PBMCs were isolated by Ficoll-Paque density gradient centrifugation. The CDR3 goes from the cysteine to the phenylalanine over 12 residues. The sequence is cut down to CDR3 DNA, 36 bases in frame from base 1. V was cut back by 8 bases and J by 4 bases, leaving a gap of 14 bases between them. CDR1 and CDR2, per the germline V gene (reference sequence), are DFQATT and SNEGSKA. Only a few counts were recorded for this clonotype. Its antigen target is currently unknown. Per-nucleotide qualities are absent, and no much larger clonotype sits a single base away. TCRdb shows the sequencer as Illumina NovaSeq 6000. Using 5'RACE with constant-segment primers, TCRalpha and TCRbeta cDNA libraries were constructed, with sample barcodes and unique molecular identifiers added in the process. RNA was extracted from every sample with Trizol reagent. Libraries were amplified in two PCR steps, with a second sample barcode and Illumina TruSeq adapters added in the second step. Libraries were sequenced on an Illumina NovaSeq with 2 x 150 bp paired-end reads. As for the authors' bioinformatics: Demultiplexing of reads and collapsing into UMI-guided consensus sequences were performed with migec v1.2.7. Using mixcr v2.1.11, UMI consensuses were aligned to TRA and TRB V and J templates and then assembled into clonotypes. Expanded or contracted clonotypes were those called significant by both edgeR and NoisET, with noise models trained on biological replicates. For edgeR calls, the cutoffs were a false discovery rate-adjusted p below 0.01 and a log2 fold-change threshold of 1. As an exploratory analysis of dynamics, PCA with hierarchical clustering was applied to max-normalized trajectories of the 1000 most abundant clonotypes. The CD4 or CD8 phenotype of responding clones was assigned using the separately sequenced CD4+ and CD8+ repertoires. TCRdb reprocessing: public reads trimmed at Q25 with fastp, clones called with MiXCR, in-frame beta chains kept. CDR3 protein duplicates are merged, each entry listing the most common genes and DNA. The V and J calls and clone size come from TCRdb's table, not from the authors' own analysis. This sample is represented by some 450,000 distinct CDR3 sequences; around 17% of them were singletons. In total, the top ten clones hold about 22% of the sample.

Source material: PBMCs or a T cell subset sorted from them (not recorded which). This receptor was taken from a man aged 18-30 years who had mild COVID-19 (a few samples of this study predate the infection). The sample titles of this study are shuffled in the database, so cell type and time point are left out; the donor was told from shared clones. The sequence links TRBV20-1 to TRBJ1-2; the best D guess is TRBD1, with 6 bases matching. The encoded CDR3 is CSTLTGIYGYTF. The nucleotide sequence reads TGCAGTACCTTAACAGGGATCTATGGCTACACCTTC.